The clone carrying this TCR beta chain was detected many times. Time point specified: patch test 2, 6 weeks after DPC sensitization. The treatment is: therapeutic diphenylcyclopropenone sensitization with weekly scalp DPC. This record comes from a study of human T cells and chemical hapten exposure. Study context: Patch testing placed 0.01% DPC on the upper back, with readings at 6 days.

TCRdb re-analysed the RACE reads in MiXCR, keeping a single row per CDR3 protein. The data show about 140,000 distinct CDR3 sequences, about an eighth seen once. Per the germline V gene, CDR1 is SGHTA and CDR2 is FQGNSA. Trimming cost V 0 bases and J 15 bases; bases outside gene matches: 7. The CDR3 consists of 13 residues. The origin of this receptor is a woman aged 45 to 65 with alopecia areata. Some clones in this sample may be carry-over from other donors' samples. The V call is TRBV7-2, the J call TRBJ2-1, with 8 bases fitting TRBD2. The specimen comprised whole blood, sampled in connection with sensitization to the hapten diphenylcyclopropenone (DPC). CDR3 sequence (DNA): TGTGCCAGCAGCTTAGCGCCCGGGACTAGTTGGTTCTTC. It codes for CASSLAPGTSWFF.